The 13 T cell receptor beta chains below were found in one sample sequenced in a study of CD8 T cells in ankylosing spondylitis. TCRdb analysed the 5' RACE reads with MiXCR anew, one entry per CDR3 protein. The table records 350,000 to 450,000 distinct CDR3 sequences, roughly 20% of them present only once. The sample comprised blood, either unsorted or a sorted T cell fraction (not recorded which). The source of these receptors is a male donor with ankylosing spondylitis or in good health (not recorded which).

This clonotype was detected a few times. This rearrangement joins TRBV3-1 to TRBJ2-7; D is perhaps TRBD2 (5 bases). The CDR3 runs 13 residues. The ends were cut back, 4 bases at V and 6 bases at J, with 13 bases in the middle. CDR1 and CDR2 (germline): LGHDT, YNNKEL (reference sequence). The CDR3 DNA reads as TGTGCCAGCAGCCCTCCGGGGTACGCCGAGCAGTACTTC. It yields the protein CASSPPGYAEQYF.

The V and J genes are TRBV3-1 and TRBJ2-7, with D possibly being TRBD1 (6 bases). Looked up from germline, CDR1 is LGHDT and CDR2 is YNNKEL (reference sequence). The CDR3 sequence is 17 residues long. Trimming removed 5 bases at V and 1 base at J, with 21 bases between. CDR3 nucleotide sequence: TGTGCCAGCAGCGTCAACCCGACAGGACGATTTTCCTACGAGCAGTACTTC. This translates into CASSVNPTGRFSYEQYF.

The chain links TRBV29-1 to TRBJ2-5; D remains unclear. V lost 3 bases and J lost 0, with 8 bases in between. CDR3 size: 13 residues. Germline CDR1 SQVTM, CDR2 ANQGSEA. CDR3 coding DNA: TGCAGCGTTGACGGACGGAACCAAGAGACCCAGTACTTC. Amino acids: CSVDGRNQETQYF. Drawing the rest from reference TRBV29-1 and TRBJ2-5, the complete variable domain is SAVISQKPSRDICQRGTSLTIQCQVDSQVTMMFWYRQQPGQSLTLIATANQGSEATYESGFVIDKFPISRPNLTFSTLTVSNMSPEDSSIYLCSVDGRNQETQYFGPGTRLLVL.

V and J are TRBV20-1 and TRBJ2-7; D is unresolved. Germline CDR1 is DFQATT and CDR2 is SNEGSKA (reference sequence). The CDR3 extends over 16 amino acids. Trimming cost V 0 bases and J 6 bases, with 21 bases left between them. The CDR3 DNA is TGCAGTGCTAGAGATCGGGCCACTAAGGTGGGGTTCGAGCAGTACTTC. It translates to CSARDRATKVGFEQYF.

This clonotype occurred a few times. V gene TRBV6-5 combines with J gene TRBJ2-1; 7 positions match TRBD1. The trim removed 5 bases at V and 15 bases at J, leaving 10 bases unmatched. The germline gives CDR1 MNHEY, CDR2 SVGAGI. The CDR3 contains 12 residues. In DNA, the CDR3 is TGTGCCAGCAGTAACTACAGGGGCAGGGGGTTCTTC. Protein: CASSNYRGRGFF.

This clonotype was observed at least ten times. V is TRBV12-3 or TRBV12-4 and J is TRBJ2-2, with TRBD1 matching over 10 bases. J lost 6 bases, V lost 6 bases, and 10 bases had no gene match. The CDR3 totals 16 residues. The CDR3 DNA reads as TGTGCCAGCAGCAAAACCGGGACAGGGGTCCCCGGGGAGCTGTTTTTT. This translates into CASSKTGTGVPGELFF.

This chain joins TRBV29-1 and TRBJ2-3; possibly TRBD2 for D (5 bases). There are 12 residues in the CDR3. The V end was cut by 3 bases, the J end by 3 bases, with 7 bases between. Germline-derived CDR1 and CDR2 are SQVTM and ANQGSEA. The CDR3: CSVEDSTDTQYF. DNA of the CDR3: TGCAGCGTTGAGGACTCGACAGATACGCAGTATTTT.

The V gene is TRBV4-1, the J gene TRBJ2-1; D is perhaps TRBD1 (5 bases). Trimming left V 4 bases short and J 3 bases short, with 19 bases between. This CDR3 has 17 residues. Per germline, CDR1 MGHRA and CDR2 YSYEKL. The CDR3 DNA sequence: TGCGCCAGCAGCCGAAGCTCAGGGTCCCCCTACTACAATGAGCAGTTCTTC. This codes for CASSRSSGSPYYNEQFF.

The chain is built from TRBV7-9 and TRBJ2-7, with D hard to call. The CDR3 is made up of 15 amino acids. Germline V CDR1 and CDR2: SEHNR, FQNEAQ (reference sequence). The germline V and J ends were trimmed by 5 bases and 3 bases, with 17 bases remaining between them. CDR3 sequence: CASSRKPSTSYEQYF. CDR3 coding DNA: TGTGCCAGCAGCCGAAAGCCCTCCACGAGCTACGAGCAGTACTTC.

The chain combines TRBV20-1 with TRBJ2-7; weak D call: TRBD1 (8 bases). Trimming cost V 5 bases and J 4 bases, with 18 bases left between them. Germline V gene lookup returns CDR1 DFQATT and CDR2 SNEGSKA (reference sequence). CDR3 length: 14 residues. Here the CDR3 DNA reads TGCAGTGCTCCCGGACAGGGAGGGAGGTACGAGCAGTACTTC. Its translation: CSAPGQGGRYEQYF.

This clonotype was seen a handful of times. This rearrangement joins TRBV11-2 to TRBJ2-5; possibly TRBD2 for D (6 bases). V gave up 6 bases and J gave up 1 base, with 15 bases separating them. The CDR3 extends over 15 amino acids. Germline-derived CDR1 and CDR2 are SGHAT and FQNNGV. In nucleotides, the CDR3 is TGTGCCAGCAGTACGAGGTGGGACTTCCAAGAGACCCAGTACTTC. Translated, it gives CASSTRWDFQETQYF. Filled out from reference TRBV11-2 and TRBJ2-5, the complete variable domain reads EAGVAQSPRYKIIEKRQSVAFWCNPISGHATLYWYQQILGQGPKLLIQFQNNGVVDDSQLPKDRFSAERLKGVDSTLKIQPAKLEDSAVYLCASSTRWDFQETQYFGPGTRLLVL.

In its sample, this clonotype was seen a few times. This chain connects TRBV18 to TRBJ2-5; D is perhaps TRBD1 (5 bases). CDR1 KGHSH and CDR2 LQKENI come from the germline V gene. V was pared by 3 bases and J by 3 bases, with 11 bases between. This CDR3 has 14 amino acids. The CDR3 DNA sequence: TGTGCCAGCTCACCCCGACAGAGAGAAGAGACCCAGTACTTC. This translates into CASSPRQREETQYF.

The chain uses TRBV30 and TRBJ2-3; D not resolved. Germline CDR1 reads GTSNPN; CDR2 reads SVGIG (reference sequence). The CDR3 is made up of 13 amino acids. V lost 1 base to trimming and J lost 2 bases, with 7 bases between them. CDR3 sequence (DNA): TGTGCCTGGAGTGGGTTGAACACAGATACGCAGTATTTT. It codes for CAWSGLNTDTQYF.